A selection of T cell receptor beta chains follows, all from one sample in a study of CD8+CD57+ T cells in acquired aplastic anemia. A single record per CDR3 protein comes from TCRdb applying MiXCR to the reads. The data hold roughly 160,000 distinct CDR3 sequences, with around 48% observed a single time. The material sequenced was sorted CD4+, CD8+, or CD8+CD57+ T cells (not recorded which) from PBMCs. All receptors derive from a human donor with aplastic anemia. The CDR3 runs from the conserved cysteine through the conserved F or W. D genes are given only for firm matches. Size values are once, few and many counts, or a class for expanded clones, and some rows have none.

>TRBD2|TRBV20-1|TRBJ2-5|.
TGCAGTGCTGGACCGGGGGGCCAAGAGACCCAGTACTTC
CSAGPGGQETQYF
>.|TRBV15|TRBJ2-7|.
TGTGCCACCAGCAGAGAAGACACGGTAGGAGGCGAGCAGTACTTC
CATSREDTVGGEQYF
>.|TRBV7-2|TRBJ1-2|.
TGTGCCAGCAGCTTCGGGTCTTATGGCTACACCTTC
CASSFGSYGYTF
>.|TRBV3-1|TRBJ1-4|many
TGTGCCACCGCATCCCGGGGAGATGAAAAACTGTTTTTT
CATASRGDEKLFF
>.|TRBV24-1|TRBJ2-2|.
TGTGCCACCAGCGGGGGATCGAACGGGGAGCTGTTTTTT
CATSGGSNGELFF
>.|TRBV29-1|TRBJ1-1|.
TGCAGCTCATACAGGGAGAACACTGAAGCTTTCTTT
CSSYRENTEAFF
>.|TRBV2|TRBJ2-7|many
TGTGCCAGCAGTGAAGCAGGGTGGGCCTACGAGCAGTACTTC
CASSEAGWAYEQYF
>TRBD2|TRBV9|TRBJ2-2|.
TGTGCCAGCAGCGTTCTAGCGGGGGGCGCGAACACCGGGGAGCTGTTTTTT
CASSVLAGGANTGELFF
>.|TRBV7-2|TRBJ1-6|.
TGTGCCAGCAGCTTAGAGCTAACACCCCTCCACTTT
CASSLELTPLHF
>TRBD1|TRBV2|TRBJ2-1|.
TGTGCTAGCAACGTACAGGGGGTCGTTTCCGGTGAGCAGTTCTTC
CASNVQGVVSGEQFF
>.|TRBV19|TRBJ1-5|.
TGTGCCAGTATCGGCGACAGGTTGGATCAGCCCCAGCATTTT
CASIGDRLDQPQHF
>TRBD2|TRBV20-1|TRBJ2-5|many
TGCAGTGCTAGAGATGGAGCGGGAGGGCCGGGGACCCAGTACTTC
CSARDGAGGPGTQYF
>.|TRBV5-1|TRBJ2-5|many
TGCGCCAGCAGCTTGGCTGTGACCCACCTTCAAGAGACCCAGTACTTC
CASSLAVTHLQETQYF
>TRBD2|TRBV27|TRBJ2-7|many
TGTGCCACTCGCCGGGCTAGCGGGAGTCTGTCCCACGAGCAGTACTTC
CATRRASGSLSHEQYF
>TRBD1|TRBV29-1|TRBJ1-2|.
TGCAGCGCCTTGACAGGGGTTGGCTACACCTTC
CSALTGVGYTF
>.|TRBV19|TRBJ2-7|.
TGTGCCAGTAGTTCGCAGGGGTTTACCTACGAGCAGTACTTC
CASSSQGFTYEQYF
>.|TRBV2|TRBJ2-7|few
TGTGCCAGCAGTGGGCACCCCGGTGGGGAGCAGTACTTC
CASSGHPGGEQYF
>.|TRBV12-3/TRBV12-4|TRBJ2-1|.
TGTGCCAGCAGTTTAGTTAGAAGTGAGCAGTTCTTC
CASSLVRSEQFF
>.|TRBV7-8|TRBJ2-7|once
TGTGCCAGCAGCACCCGACACGTTTACGAGCAGTACTTC
CASSTRHVYEQYF
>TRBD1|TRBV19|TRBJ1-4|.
TGTGCCAGTCGCGGGACAGCAGATGAAAAACTGTTTTTT
CASRGTADEKLFF
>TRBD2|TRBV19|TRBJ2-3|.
TGTGCCTGTAGTAACGGACTAGCGGACACAGATACGCAGTATTTT
CACSNGLADTDTQYF
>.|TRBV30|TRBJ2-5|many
TGTGCCTGGACTCAAAGGGAGACCCAGTACTTC
CAWTQRETQYF
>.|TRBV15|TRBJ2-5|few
TGTGCCACCAGCAGAGATCGGCTGGCCTGGGAGACCCAGTGCTTC
CATSRDRLAWETQCF
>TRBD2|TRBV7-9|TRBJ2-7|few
TGTGCCAGCAGCTTCGGCGGGGGGGGCTCCTACGAGCAGTACTTC
CASSFGGGGSYEQYF
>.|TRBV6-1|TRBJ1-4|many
TGTGCCAGCAGTGAAGTTCGGGGGGCAAAACTGTTTTTT
CASSEVRGAKLFF
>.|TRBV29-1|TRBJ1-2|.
TGCAGCGTTGAAGAGGGCAGGGGTGACTATGGCTACACCTTC
CSVEEGRGDYGYTF
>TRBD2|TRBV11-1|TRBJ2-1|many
TGTGCCAGCAGCTTAGTGTCATTAGCGGGAGCTCTGGGGCCCTACAATGAGCAGTTCTTC
CASSLVSLAGALGPYNEQFF
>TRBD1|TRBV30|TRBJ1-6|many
TGTGCCTGGAGTGAGGACAGGGGTTCACCCCTCCACTTT
CAWSEDRGSPLHF
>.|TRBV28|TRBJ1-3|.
TGTGCCAGCAGTTCGGGACGGCAAGCCTTCTCTGGAAACACCATATATTTT
CASSSGRQAFSGNTIYF
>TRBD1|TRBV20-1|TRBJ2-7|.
TGCAGTGCTAGGCCGGGACAGCTAGCCTACGAGCAGTACTTC
CSARPGQLAYEQYF
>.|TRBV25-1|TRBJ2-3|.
TGTGCCAGCAGTGCTTTTAGGGACACAGATACGCAGTATTTT
CASSAFRDTDTQYF
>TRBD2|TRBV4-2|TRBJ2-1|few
TGTGCCAGCAACAAAGCAAGCGGGATCTCCTACAATGAGCAGTTCTTC
CASNKASGISYNEQFF
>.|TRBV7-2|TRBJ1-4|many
TGTGCCAGCAGCTTAGTTGTCGACAGCGAAAAACTGTTTTTT
CASSLVVDSEKLFF
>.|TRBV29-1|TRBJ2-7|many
TGCAGCGTGCTGGAGATTTACGAGCAGTACTTC
CSVLEIYEQYF
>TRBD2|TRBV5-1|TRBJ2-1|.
TGCGCCAGCAGCTTGGCATCGACTAGCGGGAGCACAAGCAAGGAATACAATGAGCAGTTCTTC
CASSLASTSGSTSKEYNEQFF
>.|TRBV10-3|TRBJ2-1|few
TGTGCCATCAGTGAGACGGAAGGCTACAATGAGCAGTTCTTC
CAISETEGYNEQFF
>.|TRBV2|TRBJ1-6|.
TGTGCCAGCAGCATAGCTCCAAATTCACCCCTCCACTTT
CASSIAPNSPLHF
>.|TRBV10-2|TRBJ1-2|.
TGCGCCAGCAGTGAGCGAGGGTCGGGGTTTGGCTACACCTTC
CASSERGSGFGYTF
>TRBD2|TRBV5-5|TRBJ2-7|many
TGTGCCAGCAGCTTGGTCATAGCGGGAGGGAACGAGCAGTACTTC
CASSLVIAGGNEQYF
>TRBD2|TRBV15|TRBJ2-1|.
TGTGCCACCAGCTGGGGACTAGCGGGAGGGAACAATGAGCAGTTCTTC
CATSWGLAGGNNEQFF
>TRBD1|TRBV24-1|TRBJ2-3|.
TGTGCCACCCGACAGGGGGTCACAGATACGCAGTATTTT
CATRQGVTDTQYF
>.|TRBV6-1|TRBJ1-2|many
TGTGCCAGCAGGACACCCTTGGGGTACTATGGCTACACCTTC
CASRTPLGYYGYTF